The rows below give T cell receptor beta chains drawn from one sample of a study of early T cells in non-severe SARS-CoV-2 infection. TCRdb ran MiXCR on the 5' RACE reads and lists one entry per CDR3 protein. Among roughly 31,000 distinct CDR3 sequences listed, 9.5% to 10% were seen once. Sample: whole blood. These receptor sequences come from an adult who was a healthcare worker with PCR-confirmed SARS-CoV-2 infection or an uninfected control (not recorded which). Each CDR3 is given with its conserved first and last residue. Each record gives: clone size, D gene, J gene, V gene, CDR3 protein, CDR3 DNA. A D gene is named only where the DNA matches it firmly. Clone size is shown for a subset of rows, as once, few, many or a class of expanded clone.

.	.	TRBJ2-7	TRBV7-9	CASSSWGTYEQYF	TGTGCCAGCAGCTCTTGGGGAACCTACGAGCAGTACTTC
many	.	TRBJ1-5	TRBV7-2	CASSEMRPGQPQHF	TGTGCCAGCAGCGAGATGAGACCCGGTCAGCCCCAGCATTTT
many	.	TRBJ2-7	TRBV30	CAWSLQGGDEQYF	TGTGCCTGGAGTCTCCAGGGAGGTGACGAGCAGTACTTC
.	.	TRBJ1-3	TRBV5-6	CASSLRTVSGNTIYF	TGTGCCAGCAGCCTTCGGACAGTCTCTGGAAACACCATATATTTT
many	TRBD1	TRBJ2-4	TRBV7-9	CASSLAPIWDSDLAKNIQYF	TGTGCCAGCAGCTTAGCCCCGATCTGGGACAGCGACCTAGCCAAAAACATTCAGTACTTC
many	.	TRBJ1-1	TRBV5-1	CASKEQMNTEAFF	TGCGCCAGCAAGGAACAAATGAACACTGAAGCTTTCTTT
medium-sized	.	TRBJ2-1	TRBV2	CASSVAGRGEQFF	TGTGCCAGCAGTGTGGCAGGGAGAGGTGAGCAGTTCTTC
.	.	TRBJ2-3	TRBV11-3	CASSSRGGGADTQYF	TGTGCCAGCAGCTCTCGTGGAGGGGGCGCAGATACGCAGTATTTT
many	.	TRBJ1-1	TRBV10-3	CASADRRGAEAFF	TGTGCCTCAGCCGACAGAAGGGGTGCTGAAGCTTTCTTT
.	TRBD1	TRBJ2-2	TRBV7-8	CASSKQPGQGPGELFF	TGTGCCAGCAGCAAGCAGCCGGGACAGGGCCCCGGGGAGCTGTTTTTT
many	.	TRBJ2-3	TRBV24-1	CATSPSGKNGLDTDTQYF	TGTGCCACCAGCCCATCAGGAAAGAACGGTCTAGACACAGATACGCAGTATTTT
many	TRBD2	TRBJ2-1	TRBV7-8	CASSARRAGGFFGNNEQFF	TGTGCCAGCAGCGCCCGAAGAGCGGGGGGCTTTTTTGGAAACAATGAGCAGTTCTTC
many	.	TRBJ1-4	TRBV7-9	CASSSSFFRTMDDEKLFF	TGTGCCAGCAGCTCTAGCTTCTTCCGGACCATGGACGATGAAAAACTGTTTTTT
many	TRBD1	TRBJ2-1	TRBV6-1	CASSEPGGSYNEQFF	TGTGCCAGCAGTGAACCAGGGGGCTCCTACAATGAGCAGTTCTTC
many	TRBD1	TRBJ1-6	TRBV20-1	CSATTGTGGSPLHF	TGCAGTGCTACAACCGGGACAGGGGGATCACCCCTCCACTTT
.	.	TRBJ2-3	TRBV14	CASSQLDTDTQYF	TGTGCCAGCAGCCAATTGGACACAGATACGCAGTATTTT
many	TRBD2	TRBJ2-5	TRBV7-8	CASRLAGGRQETQYF	TGTGCCAGCCGCTTGGCGGGGGGGCGCCAAGAGACCCAGTACTTC
many	.	TRBJ2-7	TRBV7-9	CASRPRGPIHEQYF	TGTGCCAGCAGACCGCGAGGGCCTATCCACGAGCAGTACTTC
many	TRBD1	TRBJ2-1	TRBV9	CASGDRGAYSYNEQFF	TGTGCCAGCGGCGACAGGGGCGCCTACTCCTACAATGAGCAGTTCTTC
many	TRBD1	TRBJ1-4	TRBV6-9	CASPDRKNEKLFF	TGTGCCAGTCCGGACAGGAAAAATGAAAAACTGTTTTTT
.	TRBD1	TRBJ2-7	TRBV11-2	CASSLGDSSYEQYF	TGTGCCAGCAGCTTAGGGGACAGTTCCTACGAGCAGTACTTC
many	TRBD1	TRBJ1-1	TRBV29-1	CSLSGQGAEAFF	TGCAGCTTAAGTGGGCAGGGGGCTGAAGCTTTCTTT
few	TRBD2	TRBJ2-1	TRBV29-1	CSVGAGEDNEQFF	TGCAGCGTTGGTGCGGGGGAGGACAATGAGCAGTTCTTC
many	.	TRBJ2-5	TRBV10-3	CAISEMWGRETQYF	TGTGCCATCAGTGAAATGTGGGGGCGAGAGACCCAGTACTTC
many	.	TRBJ1-2	TRBV12-3/TRBV12-4	CAGSTGPHHGYTF	TGTGCCGGATCCACGGGGCCACACCATGGCTACACCTTC
many	.	TRBJ2-5	TRBV12-3/TRBV12-4	CASSLKDWYSRETQYF	TGTGCCAGCAGTTTAAAGGACTGGTATAGTCGAGAGACCCAGTACTTC
many	TRBD1	TRBJ2-3	TRBV7-2	CASSSTGLLTDTQYF	TGTGCCAGCAGCTCGACAGGGCTACTCACAGATACGCAGTATTTT
once	TRBD1	TRBJ2-6	TRBV12-3/TRBV12-4	CASRGDSGANVLTF	TGTGCCAGCAGGGGGGACAGTGGGGCCAACGTCCTGACTTTC
.	.	TRBJ2-7	TRBV12-5	CASGLERQSTYEQYF	TGTGCTAGTGGTTTGGAAAGGCAGTCCACCTACGAGCAGTACTTC
many	.	TRBJ2-3	TRBV5-6	CASSFTGADTQYF	TGTGCCAGCAGCTTTACGGGAGCAGATACGCAGTATTTT
.	.	TRBJ1-2	TRBV27	CASSPIFGSGYTF	TGTGCCAGCAGTCCCATCTTTGGGAGTGGCTACACCTTC
few	.	TRBJ2-6	TRBV2	CASAWGSGANVLTF	TGTGCCAGTGCTTGGGGATCTGGGGCCAACGTCCTGACTTTC
.	TRBD1	TRBJ1-2	TRBV7-2	CASSSSQGTYYGYTF	TGTGCCAGCAGCTCTTCACAGGGGACGTACTATGGCTACACCTTC
many	TRBD2	TRBJ2-1	TRBV2	CASRDGLAGDYNEQFF	TGTGCCAGCAGAGATGGACTAGCGGGGGACTACAATGAGCAGTTCTTC
many	TRBD1	TRBJ2-7	TRBV19	CASGFRDRGDEQYF	TGTGCCAGCGGCTTCCGGGACAGGGGAGACGAGCAGTACTTC
few	.	TRBJ2-3	TRBV20-1	CSASAPGQAGTDTQYF	TGCAGTGCTAGTGCCCCGGGACAAGCGGGCACAGATACGCAGTATTTT
many	TRBD2	TRBJ2-1	TRBV12-3/TRBV12-4	CASSFVLAGFDEQFF	TGTGCCAGCAGTTTCGTCCTAGCGGGGTTCGATGAGCAGTTCTTC
many	.	TRBJ1-5	TRBV6-2/TRBV6-3	CASRSEQFSNQPQHF	TGTGCCAGCAGAAGTGAACAGTTCAGCAATCAGCCCCAGCATTTT
many	.	TRBJ2-4	TRBV20-1	CSARARALGPKNIQYF	TGCAGTGCTAGAGCGCGGGCACTAGGACCCAAAAACATTCAGTACTTC
.	.	TRBJ1-1	TRBV6-2/TRBV6-3	CASSYSGFQGTEAFF	TGTGCCAGCAGTTACTCGGGCTTCCAGGGGACTGAAGCTTTCTTT
.	.	TRBJ1-1	TRBV7-2	CASSLTRGAYTEAFF	TGTGCCAGCAGTTTGACGCGGGGGGCGTACACTGAAGCTTTCTTT
many	.	TRBJ2-2	TRBV5-4	CASSFVSGGSFLSNTGELFF	TGTGCCAGCAGCTTTGTTTCAGGGGGGTCATTTCTTTCAAACACCGGGGAGCTGTTTTTT
many	.	TRBJ1-2	TRBV20-1	CSATTRAPIYGYTF	TGCAGTGCTACCACACGGGCCCCCATATATGGCTACACCTTC
many	TRBD1	TRBJ1-5	TRBV6-2/TRBV6-3	CASSYSFRQGGQPQHF	TGTGCCAGCAGTTACTCGTTCCGACAGGGCGGTCAGCCCCAGCATTTT
.	TRBD1	TRBJ2-7	TRBV7-9	CASSYTGQGYEQYF	TGTGCCAGCAGCTATACCGGACAGGGCTACGAGCAGTACTTC
many	.	TRBJ1-1	TRBV12-3/TRBV12-4	CASSLRVGVMNTEAFF	TGTGCCAGCAGTTTACGGGTCGGGGTGATGAACACTGAAGCTTTCTTT
.	.	TRBJ1-1	TRBV11-2	CASSSRAGGGNTEAFF	TGTGCCAGCAGCTCCAGGGCTGGAGGTGGAAACACTGAAGCTTTCTTT
many	.	TRBJ2-1	TRBV12-3/TRBV12-4	CASSLTQYNEQFF	TGTGCCAGCAGTTTGACACAGTACAATGAGCAGTTCTTC
many	TRBD2	TRBJ2-3	TRBV7-2	CASSPPTSGGHTDTQYF	TGTGCCAGCAGCCCCCCGACTAGCGGGGGCCACACAGATACGCAGTATTTT
few	.	TRBJ1-2	TRBV11-2	CASSSPHTVMGYTF	TGTGCCAGCAGCTCTCCCCACACTGTAATGGGCTACACCTTC
.	.	TRBJ2-2	TRBV7-3	CASSSYPGDTGELFF	TGTGCCAGCAGCTCCTACCCGGGGGACACCGGGGAGCTGTTTTTT
.	TRBD1	TRBJ2-5	TRBV4-3	CASSQEGTGWFQETQYF	TGCGCCAGCAGCCAAGAAGGGACAGGGTGGTTCCAAGAGACCCAGTACTTC
many	.	TRBJ2-5	TRBV5-1	CASSLGTVGNKETQYF	TGCGCCAGCAGCTTGGGGACGGTGGGGAATAAAGAGACCCAGTACTTC